A single T cell receptor (beta chain) is shown here with its context. Per germline, CDR1 SEHNR and CDR2 FQNEAQ (reference sequence). Trimming took off 1 base at V and 9 bases at J, with 10 bases between the two ends. The CDR3 is made up of 13 amino acids. In the original workflow: Amplification with reference gene primers provided the estimates of nucleated cell counts. Produced via immunoSEQ multiplex PCR; TCRdb's table is partial and in-frame only. That table gives V, J and clone size, and the DNA gave D and trimming. The sample carries 200,000 to 300,000 clones, approximately 85% recorded once. This sample stems from a study of blood T cell repertoires in COVID-19. Study details: Sites in the United States, Italy and Spain provided acute and convalescent COVID-19 samples. PBMCs, B-cell-depleted T cells, or T cells were the source of the cDNA or gDNA that made up the material.

This chain joins TRBV7-9 and TRBJ1-5; D is possibly TRBD1 (6 bases). The sequence derives from a man between 50 and 59 years old with acute or convalescent COVID-19. The source material was peripheral blood. CDR3 sequence reads: CASSLVQGWPQHF. CDR3 DNA sequence: TGTGCCAGCAGCTTAGTTCAGGGGTGGCCCCAGCATTTT.